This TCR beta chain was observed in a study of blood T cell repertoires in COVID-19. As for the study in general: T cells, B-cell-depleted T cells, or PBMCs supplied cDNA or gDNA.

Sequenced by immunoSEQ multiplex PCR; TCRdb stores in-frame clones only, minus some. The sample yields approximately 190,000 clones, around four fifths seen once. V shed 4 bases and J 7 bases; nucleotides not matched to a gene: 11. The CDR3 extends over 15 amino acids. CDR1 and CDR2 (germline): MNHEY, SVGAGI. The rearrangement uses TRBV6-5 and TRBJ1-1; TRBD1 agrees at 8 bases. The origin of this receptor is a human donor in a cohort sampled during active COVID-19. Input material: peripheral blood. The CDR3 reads CASSSQWTGPYEAFF. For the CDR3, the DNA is TGTGCCAGCAGTTCCCAGTGGACAGGGCCCTATGAAGCTTTCTTT.